This entry describes one T cell receptor beta chain. What it binds is unknown. Assay: immunoSEQ multiplex PCR; the TCRdb copy retains only in-frame clones and omits some. The sample gives some 21,000 clones, approximately 89% of which show up once; 4.5% to 6% is in the top ten. Per germline, CDR1 MDHEN and CDR2 SYDVKM. The V end was cut by 2 bases, the J end by 7 bases, with 8 bases between. The CDR3 is made up of 12 amino acids. This sample was included in a study of untreated major depressive disorder. Each depressed patient was pairwise matched to a non-depressed control for sex, age, current smoking status and body mass index. Controls never had mood disorders and self-rated depressive symptoms at 5 or less. Donors lacked major illness, comorbidities, regular medication, drug use, or heavy drinking. Study-wide results and limits: TRBV05-01 (Vbeta 5.1) usage was higher in CD4+ T cells of depressed patients than controls.

Sequencing input: CD4+ T cells from PBMCs. The clonotype originates from a woman in her 30s in good health. The V call is TRBV28, the J call TRBJ1-2; unclear D gene. The CDR3 DNA follows: TGTGCCAGCAGTTTAAACAGAGCTGGCTACACCTTC. Amino acids: CASSLNRAGYTF.